The table lists the clone carrying this T cell receptor (beta chain) with many counts. The data belong to a study of blood T cell repertoires in COVID-19. For the study at large: The origin of the acute and convalescent COVID-19 samples was the United States, Italy and Spain.

V was trimmed by 6 bases and J by 3 bases, leaving 18 bases between them. Germline loops: CDR1 MNHEY, CDR2 SVGAGI. CDR3 length equals 15 residues. Original handling: Counts of nucleated cells, estimated from reference gene primer amplification, were obtained. The assay was immunoSEQ multiplex PCR, and TCRdb's table has in-frame clones only and misses some. Clone size and V and J calls were adopted from that table, with D and trimming inferred from the DNA. The data hold 200,000 to 250,000 clones, with roughly 81% observed a single time. V usage is TRBV6-5 and J usage is TRBJ2-7; TRBD1 is a possible D gene (6 bases). The clonotype was recovered from a man in his fifties who had recovered from COVID-19. The sequencing input was peripheral blood. This CDR3 reads CASRQGGSDSYEQYF. The CDR3 DNA is TGTGCCAGCAGACAAGGGGGATCGGATAGCTACGAGCAGTACTTC.